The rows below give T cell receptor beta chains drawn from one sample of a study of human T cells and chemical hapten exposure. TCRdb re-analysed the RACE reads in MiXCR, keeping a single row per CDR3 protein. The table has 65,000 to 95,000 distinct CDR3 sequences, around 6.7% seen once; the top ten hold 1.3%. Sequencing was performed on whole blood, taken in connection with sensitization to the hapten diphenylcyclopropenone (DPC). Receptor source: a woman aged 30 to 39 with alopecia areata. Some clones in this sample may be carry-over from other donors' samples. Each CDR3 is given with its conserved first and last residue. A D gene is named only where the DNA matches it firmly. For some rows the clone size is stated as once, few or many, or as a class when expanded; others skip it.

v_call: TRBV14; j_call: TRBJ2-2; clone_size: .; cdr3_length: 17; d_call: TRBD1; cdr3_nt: TGTGCCAGCAGCCCCCAACCGGGACAGGGGATCACCGGGGAGCTGTTTTTT; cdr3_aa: CASSPQPGQGITGELFF
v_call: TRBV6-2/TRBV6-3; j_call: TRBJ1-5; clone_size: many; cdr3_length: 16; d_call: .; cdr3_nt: TGTGCCAGCAGTTACGGGGGCAGCTGGGTAAATCAGCCCCAGCATTTT; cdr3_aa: CASSYGGSWVNQPQHF
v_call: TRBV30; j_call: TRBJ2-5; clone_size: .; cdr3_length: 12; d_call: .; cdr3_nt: TGTGCCTGGAGTCGGCAGCTGGAGACCCAGTACTTC; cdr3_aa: CAWSRQLETQYF
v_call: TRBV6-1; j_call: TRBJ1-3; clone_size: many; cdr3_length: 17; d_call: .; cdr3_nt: TGTGCCAGCTTAAGGAGCCCAGCAGGGTCCTCTGGAAACACCATATATTTT; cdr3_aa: CASLRSPAGSSGNTIYF
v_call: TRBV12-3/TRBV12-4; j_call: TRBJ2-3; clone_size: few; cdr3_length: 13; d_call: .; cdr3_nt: TGTGCCAGCATCCTAGGGGGCACAGATACGCAGTATTTT; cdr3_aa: CASILGGTDTQYF
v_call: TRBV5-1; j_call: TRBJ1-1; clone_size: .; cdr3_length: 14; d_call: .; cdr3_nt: TGCGCCAGCAGCTGGAGGGACTCTCGCACTGAAGCTTTCTTT; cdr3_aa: CASSWRDSRTEAFF
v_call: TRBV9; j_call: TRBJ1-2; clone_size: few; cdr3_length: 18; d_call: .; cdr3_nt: TGTGCCAGCAGCGTAGGTCCGTCAACAGGAGAGGTTAACTATGGCTACACCTTC; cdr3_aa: CASSVGPSTGEVNYGYTF
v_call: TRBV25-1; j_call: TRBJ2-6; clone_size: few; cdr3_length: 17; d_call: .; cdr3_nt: TGTGCCAGCAGTGAATCTTCCGGCAGATCTGGGGCCAACGTCCTGACTTTC; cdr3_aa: CASSESSGRSGANVLTF
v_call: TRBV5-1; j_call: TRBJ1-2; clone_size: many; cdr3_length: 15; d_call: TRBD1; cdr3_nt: TGCGCCAGCAGCTGGACAGGGGATAATAGCTATGGCTACACCTTC; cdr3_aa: CASSWTGDNSYGYTF
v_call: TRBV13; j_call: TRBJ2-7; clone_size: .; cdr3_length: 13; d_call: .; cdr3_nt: TGTGCCAGCAGCTCGGCGAACCGGGGCGAGCAGTACTTC; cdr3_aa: CASSSANRGEQYF
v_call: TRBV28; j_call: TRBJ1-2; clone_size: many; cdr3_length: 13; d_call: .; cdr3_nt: TGTGCCACCGGACCTAGTTTTGACTATGGCTACACCTTC; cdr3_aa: CATGPSFDYGYTF
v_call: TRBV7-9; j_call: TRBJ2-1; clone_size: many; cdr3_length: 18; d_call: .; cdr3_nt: TGTGCCAGCACCTCAAGTGGTTGGGGCAGGAGCTCCTACAATGAGCAGTTCTTC; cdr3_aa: CASTSSGWGRSSYNEQFF
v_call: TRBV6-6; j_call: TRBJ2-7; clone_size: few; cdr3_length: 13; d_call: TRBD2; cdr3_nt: TGTGCCAGCTGGGCGGGGGAGTCCTACGAGCAGTACTTC; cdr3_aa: CASWAGESYEQYF
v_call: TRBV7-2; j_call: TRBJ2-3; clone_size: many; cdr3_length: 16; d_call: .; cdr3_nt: TGTGCCAGCAGCCCACAGACGCCCATCCACGGAGATACGCAGTATTTT; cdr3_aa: CASSPQTPIHGDTQYF
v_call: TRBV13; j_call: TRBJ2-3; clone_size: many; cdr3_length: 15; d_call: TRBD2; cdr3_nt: TGTGCCAGCAGCTACAGAGCGGGGGGCACAGATACGCAGTATTTT; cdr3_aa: CASSYRAGGTDTQYF
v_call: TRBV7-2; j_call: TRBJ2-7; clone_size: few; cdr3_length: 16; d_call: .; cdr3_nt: TGTGCCAGCAGCTTCCCCGGGACGAAGAGCTCCTACGAGCAGTACTTC; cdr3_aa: CASSFPGTKSSYEQYF
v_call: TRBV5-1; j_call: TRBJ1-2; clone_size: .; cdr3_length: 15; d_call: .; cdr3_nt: TGCGCCAGCAGCGTCCAGGCGGCTTCAAACTATGGCTACACCTTC; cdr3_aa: CASSVQAASNYGYTF
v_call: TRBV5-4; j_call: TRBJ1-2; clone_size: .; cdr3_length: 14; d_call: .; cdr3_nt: TGTGCCAGCAGCAGGGAACCGGTTGACTATGGCTACACCTTC; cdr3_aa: CASSREPVDYGYTF
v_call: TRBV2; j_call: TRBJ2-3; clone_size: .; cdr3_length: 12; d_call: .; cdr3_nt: TGTGCCAGCAGCGAGGACAGTTATACGCAGTATTTT; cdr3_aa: CASSEDSYTQYF
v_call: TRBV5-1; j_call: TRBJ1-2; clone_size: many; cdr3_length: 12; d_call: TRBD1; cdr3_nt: TGCGCCAGCGGAACAGGGGAGGGTGGCTACACCTTC; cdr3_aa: CASGTGEGGYTF
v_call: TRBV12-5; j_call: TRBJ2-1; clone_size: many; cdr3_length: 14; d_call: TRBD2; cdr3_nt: TGTGCTAGTGCCGCTAGCGGGGGGCTTAATGAGCAGTTCTTC; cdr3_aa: CASAASGGLNEQFF
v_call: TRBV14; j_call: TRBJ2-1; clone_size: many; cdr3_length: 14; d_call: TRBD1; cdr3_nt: TGTGCCTGCAACAGGGGGCAATTTTACAATGAGCAGTTCTTC; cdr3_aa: CACNRGQFYNEQFF
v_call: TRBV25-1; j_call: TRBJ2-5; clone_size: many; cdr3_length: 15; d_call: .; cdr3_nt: TGTGCCAGCAGTGTCAGTGCGCGCCTTTTTGAGACCCAGTACTTC; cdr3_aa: CASSVSARLFETQYF
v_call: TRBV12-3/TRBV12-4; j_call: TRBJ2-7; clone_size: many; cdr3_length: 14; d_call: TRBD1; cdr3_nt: TGTGCCAGCAGTTTCGGCAGGGGGCGGAACGAGCAGTACTTC; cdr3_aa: CASSFGRGRNEQYF
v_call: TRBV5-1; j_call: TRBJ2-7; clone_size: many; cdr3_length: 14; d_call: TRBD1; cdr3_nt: TGCGCCAGCAGCCCGGGACAGAGCTCCTACGAGCAGTACTTC; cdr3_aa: CASSPGQSSYEQYF
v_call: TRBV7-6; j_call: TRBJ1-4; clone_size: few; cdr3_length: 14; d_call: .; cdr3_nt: TGTGCCAGCAGCTTAAGGCTGTTTAATGAAAAACTGTTTTTT; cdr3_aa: CASSLRLFNEKLFF
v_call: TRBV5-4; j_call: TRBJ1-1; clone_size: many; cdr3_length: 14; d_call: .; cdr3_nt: TGTGCCAGCAGCTCACCCGGGGGGGGGAATGAAGCTTTCTTT; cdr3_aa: CASSSPGGGNEAFF
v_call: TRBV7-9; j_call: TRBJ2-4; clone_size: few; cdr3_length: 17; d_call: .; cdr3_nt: TGTGCCAGCAGCAAAGATAGGGGGGGGGCCGAGCGGAACATTCAGTACTTC; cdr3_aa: CASSKDRGGAERNIQYF
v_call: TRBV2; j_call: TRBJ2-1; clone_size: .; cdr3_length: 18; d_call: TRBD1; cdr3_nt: TGTGCCAGCAGTCGAAGCCATTTCAGGGGGCCCGGGGACAATGAGCAGTTCTTC; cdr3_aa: CASSRSHFRGPGDNEQFF
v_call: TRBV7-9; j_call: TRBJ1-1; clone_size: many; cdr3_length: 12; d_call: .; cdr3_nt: TGTGCCAGCAGCACCCAGGGGCTGGAGTTTTTCTTT; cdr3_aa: CASSTQGLEFFF
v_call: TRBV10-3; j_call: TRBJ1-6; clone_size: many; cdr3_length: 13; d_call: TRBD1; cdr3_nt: TGTGCCATCAGGGGACAGACGAATTCACCCCTCCACTTT; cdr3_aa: CAIRGQTNSPLHF
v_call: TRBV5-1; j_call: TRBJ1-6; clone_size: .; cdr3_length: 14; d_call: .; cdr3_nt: TGCGCCAGCAGCTCGGACAGTCAGAATTCACCCCTCCACTTT; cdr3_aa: CASSSDSQNSPLHF
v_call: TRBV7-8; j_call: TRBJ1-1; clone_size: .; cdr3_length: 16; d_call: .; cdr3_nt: TGTGCCAGCAGCTTTAGTCTTGAGGGACCGAACACTGAAGCTTTCTTT; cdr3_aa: CASSFSLEGPNTEAFF
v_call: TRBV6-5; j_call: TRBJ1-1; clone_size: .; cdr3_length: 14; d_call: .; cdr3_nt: TGTGCCAGCAGTTACCGGCAGGCGAACACTGAAGCTTTCTTT; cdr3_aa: CASSYRQANTEAFF
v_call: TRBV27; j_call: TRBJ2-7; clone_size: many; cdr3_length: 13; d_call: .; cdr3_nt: TGTGCCAGCAGTTTTTCGCCCTCCTACGAGCAGTACTTC; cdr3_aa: CASSFSPSYEQYF
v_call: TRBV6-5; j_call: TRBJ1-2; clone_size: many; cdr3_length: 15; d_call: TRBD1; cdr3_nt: TGTGCCAGCAGTTACGCAATACAGGGGGCCGGAGGCTACACCTTC; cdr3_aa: CASSYAIQGAGGYTF
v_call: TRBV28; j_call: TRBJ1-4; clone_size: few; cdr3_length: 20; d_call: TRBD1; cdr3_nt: TGTGCCAGCAGTTCCCTTATTAACCCGGACAGGGAGGGCGCTCATGAAAAACTGTTTTTT; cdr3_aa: CASSSLINPDREGAHEKLFF
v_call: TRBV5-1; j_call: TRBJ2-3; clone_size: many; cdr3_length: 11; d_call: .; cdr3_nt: TGCGCCAGCAGCGGGAGGGATACGCAGTATTTT; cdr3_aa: CASSGRDTQYF
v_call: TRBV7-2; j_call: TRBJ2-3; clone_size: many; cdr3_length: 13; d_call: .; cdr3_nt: TGTGCCAGCAGCTTGGGGGAAATAGATACGCAGTATTTT; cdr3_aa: CASSLGEIDTQYF
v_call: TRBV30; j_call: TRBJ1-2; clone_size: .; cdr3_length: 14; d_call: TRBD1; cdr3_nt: TGTGCCTGGAGGAAAGACAGGGGGGACTATGGCTACACCTTC; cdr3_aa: CAWRKDRGDYGYTF
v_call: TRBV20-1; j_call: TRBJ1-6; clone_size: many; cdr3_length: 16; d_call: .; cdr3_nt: TGCAGTGCTAGAGATGCGGACCCTTCACTTAATTCACCCCTCCACTTT; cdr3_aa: CSARDADPSLNSPLHF
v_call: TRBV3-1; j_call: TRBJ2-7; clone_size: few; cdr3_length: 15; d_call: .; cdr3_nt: TGTGCCAGCAGCCAAGATTTTGCAGGGAACTACGAGCAGTACTTC; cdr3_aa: CASSQDFAGNYEQYF
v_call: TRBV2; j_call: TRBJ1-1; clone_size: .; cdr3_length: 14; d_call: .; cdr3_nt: TGTGCCAGCAGTTGGGGACAAGTGAACACTGAAGCTTTCTTT; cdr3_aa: CASSWGQVNTEAFF
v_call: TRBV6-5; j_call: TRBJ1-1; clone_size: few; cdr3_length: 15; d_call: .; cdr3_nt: TGTGCCAGCAGTTACTCGGTCCTGGATGGCACTGAAGCTTTCTTT; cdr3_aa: CASSYSVLDGTEAFF
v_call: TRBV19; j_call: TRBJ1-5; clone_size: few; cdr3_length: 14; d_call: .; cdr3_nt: TGTGCCAGTAGCTCCCGGTCGGGCAATCAGCCCCAGCATTTT; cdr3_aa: CASSSRSGNQPQHF
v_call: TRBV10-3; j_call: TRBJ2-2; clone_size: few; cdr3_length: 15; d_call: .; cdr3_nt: TGTGCCATCAGTGCTACCCACAGGGACACCGGGGAGCTGTTTTTT; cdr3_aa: CAISATHRDTGELFF
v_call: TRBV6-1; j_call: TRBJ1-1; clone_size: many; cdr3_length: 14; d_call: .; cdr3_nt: TGTGCCAGCAGTGAAGTCGCTGCGGACACTGAAGCTTTCTTT; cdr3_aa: CASSEVAADTEAFF
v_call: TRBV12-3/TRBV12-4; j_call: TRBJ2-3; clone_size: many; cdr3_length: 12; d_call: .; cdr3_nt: TGTGCCAGCAGTTTACCCTTAGATACGCAGTATTTT; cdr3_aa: CASSLPLDTQYF
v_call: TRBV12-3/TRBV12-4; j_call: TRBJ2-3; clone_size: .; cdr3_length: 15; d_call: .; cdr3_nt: TGTGCCAGCAGTCCGACAGTCCCCAGCACAGATACGCAGTATTTT; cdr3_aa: CASSPTVPSTDTQYF
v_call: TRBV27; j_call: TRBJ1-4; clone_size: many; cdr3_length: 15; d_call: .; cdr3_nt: TGTGCCAGCAGTTTAATGGGGATTAGGTTTGAAAAACTGTTTTTT; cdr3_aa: CASSLMGIRFEKLFF
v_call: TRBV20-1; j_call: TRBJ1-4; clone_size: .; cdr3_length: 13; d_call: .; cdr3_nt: TGCAGTGCTAGCGACGGGGTAGGAGAAAAACTGTTTTTT; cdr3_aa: CSASDGVGEKLFF
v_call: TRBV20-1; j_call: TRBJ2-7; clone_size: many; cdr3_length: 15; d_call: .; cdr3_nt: TGCAGTGCTAGAGAGTCCGGGACTTACGCCTACGAGCAGTACTTC; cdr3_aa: CSARESGTYAYEQYF
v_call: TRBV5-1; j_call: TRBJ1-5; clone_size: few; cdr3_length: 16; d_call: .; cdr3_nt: TGCGCCAGCAGCGAGGGACGGCACGATAGCAATCAGCCCCAGCATTTT; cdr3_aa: CASSEGRHDSNQPQHF
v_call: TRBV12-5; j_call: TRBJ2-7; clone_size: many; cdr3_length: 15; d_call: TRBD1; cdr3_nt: TGTGCTAGTGGTTTGAGAAGGGACAGGGGTTACGAGCAGTACTTC; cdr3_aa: CASGLRRDRGYEQYF
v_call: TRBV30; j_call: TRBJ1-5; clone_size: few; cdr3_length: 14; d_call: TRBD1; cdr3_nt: TGTGCCTGGAGTCAAGGGACAGGGGCCCGGCCCCAGCATTTT; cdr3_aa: CAWSQGTGARPQHF
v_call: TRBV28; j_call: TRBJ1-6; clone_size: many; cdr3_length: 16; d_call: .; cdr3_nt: TGTGCCAGCAGTTCCCTCACGGAGGGTGATAATTCACCCCTCCACTTT; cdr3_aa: CASSSLTEGDNSPLHF
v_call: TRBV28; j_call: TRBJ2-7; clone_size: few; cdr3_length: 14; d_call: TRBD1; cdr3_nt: TGTGCCAGCAGTTCCGGACAGGGGCTCTACGAGCAGTACTTC; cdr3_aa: CASSSGQGLYEQYF
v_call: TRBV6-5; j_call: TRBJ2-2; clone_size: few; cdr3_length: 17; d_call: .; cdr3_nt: TGTGCCAGCAGTTACTCATGGACAGCTTTAAACACCGGGGAGCTGTTTTTT; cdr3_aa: CASSYSWTALNTGELFF
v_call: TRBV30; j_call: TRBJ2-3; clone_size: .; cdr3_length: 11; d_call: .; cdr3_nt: TGTGCCTGGAGTCTGGGGGATACGCAGTATTTT; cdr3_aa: CAWSLGDTQYF